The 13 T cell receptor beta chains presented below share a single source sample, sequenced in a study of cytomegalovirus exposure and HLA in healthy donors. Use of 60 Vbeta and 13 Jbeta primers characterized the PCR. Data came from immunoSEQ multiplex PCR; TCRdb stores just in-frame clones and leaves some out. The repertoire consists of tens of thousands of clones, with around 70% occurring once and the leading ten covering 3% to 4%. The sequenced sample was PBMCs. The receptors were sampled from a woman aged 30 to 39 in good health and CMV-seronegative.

In DNA form, the CDR3 reads TGTGCCAGCAGCATGACAGGGGACACAGATACGCAGTATTTT. This gives the protein CASSMTGDTDTQYF. This chain joins TRBV9 and TRBJ2-3, with 8 bases that match TRBD1. Trimming at V came to 4 bases and at J to 2 bases, leaving 3 bases not matched to a gene. CDR1 is SGDLS and CDR2 is YYNGEE in the germline V gene. The CDR3 is made up of 14 amino acids.

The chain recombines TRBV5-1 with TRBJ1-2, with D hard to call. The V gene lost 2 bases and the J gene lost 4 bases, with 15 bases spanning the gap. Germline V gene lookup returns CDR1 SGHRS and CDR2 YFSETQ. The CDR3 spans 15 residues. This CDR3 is CASSFQASTAYGYTF. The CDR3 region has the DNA TGCGCCAGCAGCTTCCAAGCTAGCACAGCCTATGGCTACACCTTC.

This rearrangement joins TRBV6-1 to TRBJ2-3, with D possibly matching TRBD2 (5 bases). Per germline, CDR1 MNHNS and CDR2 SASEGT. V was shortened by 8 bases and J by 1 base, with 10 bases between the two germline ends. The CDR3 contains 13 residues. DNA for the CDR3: TGTGCCAGCGGGCGGGCAGGCACAGATACGCAGTATTTT. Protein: CASGRAGTDTQYF.

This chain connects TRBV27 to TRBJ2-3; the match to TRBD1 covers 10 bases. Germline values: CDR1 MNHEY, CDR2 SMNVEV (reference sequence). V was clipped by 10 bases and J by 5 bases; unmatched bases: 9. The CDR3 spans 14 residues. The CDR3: CATARQGAGDTQYF. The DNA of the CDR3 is TGTGCCACCGCGAGACAGGGGGCGGGAGATACGCAGTATTTT.

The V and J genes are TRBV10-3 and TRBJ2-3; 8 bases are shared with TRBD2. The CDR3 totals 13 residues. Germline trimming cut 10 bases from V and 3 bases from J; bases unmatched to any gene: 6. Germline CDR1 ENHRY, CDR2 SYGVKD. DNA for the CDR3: TGTGCCAACGCCCGGGAGGGAACAGATACGCAGTATTTT. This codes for CANAREGTDTQYF.

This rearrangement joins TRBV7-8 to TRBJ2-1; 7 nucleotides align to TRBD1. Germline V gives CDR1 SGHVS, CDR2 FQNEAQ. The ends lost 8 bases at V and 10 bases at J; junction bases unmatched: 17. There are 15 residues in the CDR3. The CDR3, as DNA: TGTGCCAGCTGGGCTCGGGACAGAGGATTTGACGAGCAGTTCTTC. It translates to CASWARDRGFDEQFF.

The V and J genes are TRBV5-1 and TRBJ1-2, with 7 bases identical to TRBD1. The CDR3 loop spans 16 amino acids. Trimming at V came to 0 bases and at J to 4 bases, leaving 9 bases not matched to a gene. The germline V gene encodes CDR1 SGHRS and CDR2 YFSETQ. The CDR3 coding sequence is TGCGCCAGCAGCTTGGATAGGGAACCAGGGGGCTATGGCTACACCTTC. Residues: CASSLDREPGGYGYTF.

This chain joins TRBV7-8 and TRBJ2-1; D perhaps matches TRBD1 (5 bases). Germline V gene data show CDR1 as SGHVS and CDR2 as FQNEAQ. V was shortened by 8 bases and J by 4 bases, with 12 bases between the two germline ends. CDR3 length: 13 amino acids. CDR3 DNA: TGTGCCAGCGCCTGGCAGGGATACAATGAGCAGTTCTTC. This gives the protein CASAWQGYNEQFF.

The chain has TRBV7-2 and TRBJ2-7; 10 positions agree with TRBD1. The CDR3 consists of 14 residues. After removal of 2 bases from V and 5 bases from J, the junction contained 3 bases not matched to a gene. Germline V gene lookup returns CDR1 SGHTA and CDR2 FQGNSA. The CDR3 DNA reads TGTGCCAGCAGCTTAAGACAGGGGGCGAACGAGCAGTACTTC. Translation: CASSLRQGANEQYF.

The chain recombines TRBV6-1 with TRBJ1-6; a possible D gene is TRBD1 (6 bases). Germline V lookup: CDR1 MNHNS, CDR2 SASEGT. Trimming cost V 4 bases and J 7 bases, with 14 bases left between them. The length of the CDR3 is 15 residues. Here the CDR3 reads CASSGIGQGNSPLHF. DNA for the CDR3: TGTGCCAGCAGTGGTATCGGGCAGGGGAATTCACCCCTCCACTTT.

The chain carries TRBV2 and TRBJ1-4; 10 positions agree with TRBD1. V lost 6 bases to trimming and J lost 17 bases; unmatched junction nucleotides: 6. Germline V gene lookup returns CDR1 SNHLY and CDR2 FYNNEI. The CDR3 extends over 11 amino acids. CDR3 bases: TGTGCCAGCAGCGCGGACAGGGGGTTATTTTTT. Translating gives CASSADRGLFF. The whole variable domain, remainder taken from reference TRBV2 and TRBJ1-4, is EPEVTQTPSHQVTQMGQEVILRCVPISNHLYFYWYRQILGQKVEFLVSFYNNEISEKSEIFDDQFSVERPDGSNFTLKIRSTKLEDSAMYFCASSADRGLFFGSGTQLSVL.

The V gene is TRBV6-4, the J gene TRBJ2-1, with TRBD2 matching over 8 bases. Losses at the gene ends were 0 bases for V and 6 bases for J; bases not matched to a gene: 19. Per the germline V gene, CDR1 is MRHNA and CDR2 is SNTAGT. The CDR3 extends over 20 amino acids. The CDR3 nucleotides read TGTGCCAGCAGTGACTCGGTGTTCCGGGGGGGCTCACCCCGGGGCAATGAGCAGTTCTTC. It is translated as CASSDSVFRGGSPRGNEQFF.

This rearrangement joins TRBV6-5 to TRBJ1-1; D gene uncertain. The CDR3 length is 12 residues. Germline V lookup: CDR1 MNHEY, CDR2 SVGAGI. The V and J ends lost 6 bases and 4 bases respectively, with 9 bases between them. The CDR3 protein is CASSFGSTEAFF. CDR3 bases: TGTGCCAGCAGCTTCGGTTCCACTGAAGCTTTCTTT.